A selection of T cell receptor beta chains follows, all from one sample in a study of blood T cell repertoires in COVID-19. Assay used: immunoSEQ multiplex PCR; TCRdb lists only in-frame clones, some missing. This sample has roughly 300,000 clones; 75% to 85% occur once, and the top ten carry approximately 7.9%. The sample comprised peripheral blood. These receptors were obtained from a human donor in a cohort sampled during active COVID-19. Both conserved end residues are part of each CDR3. The D gene is left open where the match is weak. The size entry is marked missing in some rows and otherwise reads once, few, many or a size class.

TRBJ2-7 . TRBV12-3/TRBV12-4 . TGTGCCAGCCAGTCACAGCTCTACGAGCAGTACTTC CASQSQLYEQYF
TRBJ1-1 . TRBV23-1 . TGCGCCAGCAGCAGGTCGGGGGGAAGATCTGAAGCTTTCTTT CASSRSGGRSEAFF
TRBJ1-1 once TRBV7-3 . TGTGCCAGCAGCTTTTCGGGCAGGGACACTGAAGCTTTCTTT CASSFSGRDTEAFF
TRBJ2-1 . TRBV18 . TGTGCCAGCTCACCACCCAGCGGGTTAGGAGAGCAGTTCTTC CASSPPSGLGEQFF
TRBJ2-1 few TRBV5-1 . TGCGCCAGCAGCTTGGGGGGCGGGGCCGTAAACAATGAGCAGTTCTTC CASSLGGGAVNNEQFF
TRBJ1-2 . TRBV6-5 . TGTGCCAGCAAGCTGGGCAAAGCTAACTATGGCTACACCTTC CASKLGKANYGYTF
TRBJ1-5 . TRBV19 TRBD1 TGTGCCAGTAGCCCGCGACAGGGGGGCAATCAGCCCCAGCATTTT CASSPRQGGNQPQHF
TRBJ1-1 . TRBV7-2 TRBD1 TGTGCCAGCAGCTTAGGGGGGACAGGGGGGACTGAAGCTTTCTTT CASSLGGTGGTEAFF
TRBJ2-3 . TRBV27 TRBD2 TGTGCCAGCAGTCACCCGGGACTAGCGGGGGGCACAGATACGCAGTATTTT CASSHPGLAGGTDTQYF
TRBJ1-1 once TRBV4-2 . TGTGCCAGCAGCCAACTAAGACAGTTTGAAGCTTTCTTT CASSQLRQFEAFF
TRBJ2-3 . TRBV5-6 . TGTGCCAGCAGCGGCTCGACTAGCACAGATACGCAGTATTTT CASSGSTSTDTQYF
TRBJ2-7 . TRBV5-1 TRBD2 TGCGCCAGCAGCTCCGAGTTTGGCGGGGGCTACGAGCAGTACTTC CASSSEFGGGYEQYF
TRBJ2-5 once TRBV3-1/TRBV3-2 TRBD1 TGTGCCAGCAGCCAAGAGACAGGGATATTGGAGACCCAGTACTTC CASSQETGILETQYF
TRBJ2-7 . TRBV2 . TGTGCCAGCAGGACAGGCAACTACGAGCAGTACTTC CASRTGNYEQYF
TRBJ2-1 once TRBV5-4 TRBD2 TGTGCCAGCAGCTCGGGACTAGCGGGAAACAATGAGCAGTTCTTC CASSSGLAGNNEQFF
TRBJ1-1 . TRBV25-1 . TGTGCCAGCAGTGATCCCGGCGGCCATGAAGCTTTCTTT CASSDPGGHEAFF
TRBJ1-2 . TRBV7-9 TRBD1 TGTGCCAGCAGCCAGGGACAGGTCATCTATGGCTACACCTTC CASSQGQVIYGYTF
TRBJ1-6 . TRBV4-1 . TGCGCCAGCAGCCGCATGAGTTCACCCCTCCACTTT CASSRMSSPLHF
TRBJ1-1 . TRBV9 . TGTGCCAGCAGCACTGAGTCCATGAACACTGAAGCTTTCTTT CASSTESMNTEAFF
TRBJ2-7 . TRBV29-1 . TGCAGCGTCTTGACAAGCTCCTACGAGCAGTACTTC CSVLTSSYEQYF
TRBJ1-1 . TRBV9 . TGTGCCAGCACCCGGGGGGAATATGACACTGAAGCTTTCTTT CASTRGEYDTEAFF
TRBJ1-2 . TRBV6-5 TRBD1 TGTGCCAGCAGTTACTCTGGGACAGGGGACTATGGCTACACCTTC CASSYSGTGDYGYTF
TRBJ2-1 . TRBV19 . TGTGCCAGTAGTACAAACGGGGGAGCAGCTGGGAATGAGCAGTTCTTC CASSTNGGAAGNEQFF
TRBJ1-5 . TRBV27 . TGTGCCAGCAGTTTAACTCGCAATCAGCCCCAGCATTTT CASSLTRNQPQHF
TRBJ2-1 . TRBV20-1 . TGCAGTGCTAGTGCCCGGAGCTCCTACAATGAGCAGTTCTTC CSASARSSYNEQFF
TRBJ2-1 once TRBV29-1 . TGCAGCGTCCAAAGAGGGAGCAATGAGCAGTTCTTC CSVQRGSNEQFF
TRBJ1-1 once TRBV5-1 TRBD1 TGCGCCAGCAGCTTGGAAACAGGGGGTTCCACTGAAGCTTTCTTT CASSLETGGSTEAFF
TRBJ1-2 . TRBV9 . TGTGCCAGCAGCGTAGAGGTCGGGAACTATGGCTACACCTTC CASSVEVGNYGYTF
TRBJ2-5 . TRBV3-1/TRBV3-2 TRBD2 TGTGCCAGCAGCCGTACCGCGGGGGGGCCTGGGGAGACCCAGTACTTC CASSRTAGGPGETQYF
TRBJ2-7 . TRBV3-1/TRBV3-2 TRBD2 TGTGCCAGCAGCCAAGTCCTAGCGGGGGGAAGCGAGCAGTACTTC CASSQVLAGGSEQYF
TRBJ1-1 few TRBV6-5 . TGTGCCAGCAGCCCACTATTGACCGGGGCTGAAGCTTTCTTT CASSPLLTGAEAFF
TRBJ2-3 . TRBV7-2 . TGTGCCAGCAGCACCCGACAGGTCTACACAGATACGCAGTATTTT CASSTRQVYTDTQYF
TRBJ1-2 . TRBV7-2 TRBD1 TGTGCCAGCAGCTGGAAGCCGACAGGGCTCAACTATGGCTACACCTTC CASSWKPTGLNYGYTF
TRBJ2-7 . TRBV12-3/TRBV12-4 . TGTGCCAGCAGCCTATCGACAGTCGAGCAGTACTTC CASSLSTVEQYF
TRBJ1-2 . TRBV6-5 TRBD1 TGTGCCAGCATACTCACAGGGGTAGGCTATGGCTACACCTTC CASILTGVGYGYTF
TRBJ1-1 medium-sized TRBV27 . TGTGCCAGCAGTTTGCGGGGGGCGAACACTGAAGCTTTCTTT CASSLRGANTEAFF
TRBJ1-2 . TRBV6-4 . TGTGCCAGCAGTCCCAGGGATGGCTATGGCTACACCTTC CASSPRDGYGYTF
TRBJ1-3 . TRBV6-1 . TGTGCCAGCAGTGAAGGGACAGACAGAAACACCATATATTTT CASSEGTDRNTIYF
TRBJ1-6 . TRBV7-2 . TGTGCCAGCCGGAGGGCTACCTCCATTTCACCCCTCCACTTT CASRRATSISPLHF
TRBJ1-3 . TRBV10-3 TRBD1 TGTGCCACCCGGACAGGGAGAGGTATCTCTGGAAACACCATATATTTT CATRTGRGISGNTIYF
TRBJ1-6 . TRBV5-1 . TGCGCCAGCAGCTTGGCCGGGAGCTCCTATAATTCACCCCTCCACTTT CASSLAGSSYNSPLHF
TRBJ2-3 . TRBV5-1 . TGCGCCAGCAGCTCGCTAGACAGAGGCACAGATACGCAGTATTTT CASSSLDRGTDTQYF
TRBJ2-1 few TRBV3-1/TRBV3-2 . TGTGCCAGCAGCCAAGTATTTATGAGGTCCTACAATGAGCAGTTCTTC CASSQVFMRSYNEQFF
TRBJ1-3 . TRBV6-5 . TGTGCCAGCAGTTACAGGGGGAGCTCTGGAAACACCATATATTTT CASSYRGSSGNTIYF
TRBJ2-1 . TRBV2 . TGTGCCAGCAGAACCGACCCGGGGGGCCCTAATGAGCAGTTCTTC CASRTDPGGPNEQFF
TRBJ2-2 . TRBV30 TRBD2 TGTGCCTGGAGTGTCTTTTGGGGGACTAGCGGTCTAACGGGGGCCGGGGAGCTGTTTTTT CAWSVFWGTSGLTGAGELFF
TRBJ1-4 . TRBV18 . TGTGCCAGCCGACAGGCAACTAATGAAAAACTGTTTTTT CASRQATNEKLFF
TRBJ1-5 . TRBV5-5 . TGTGCCAGCAGCTTGGGCGGGGGCCCCCGGCCCCAGCATTTT CASSLGGGPRPQHF
TRBJ1-2 . TRBV5-8 . TGTGCCAGCAGAGGGCAGGGAAGATGGGATGGCTACACCTTC CASRGQGRWDGYTF
TRBJ1-1 . TRBV11-3 TRBD1 TGTGCCAGCAGCCCTACAGGGGGAACTGAAGCTTTCTTT CASSPTGGTEAFF
TRBJ2-7 . TRBV27 TRBD1 TGTGCCAGCAAGGGACAGGGTTTGGGGGAGCAGTACTTC CASKGQGLGEQYF
TRBJ2-7 . TRBV6-5 TRBD1 TGTGCCAGCAGTTATTCACAGGGGAACGAGCAGTACTTC CASSYSQGNEQYF
TRBJ2-7 . TRBV30 . TGTGCCTGGAGTAAGGGGGGGACCTACGAGCAGTACTTC CAWSKGGTYEQYF
TRBJ2-3 . TRBV10-3 TRBD2 TGTGCCATTAGCGGGGGGCGTAAAGGGGCCGATACGCAGTATTTT CAISGGRKGADTQYF
TRBJ1-1 . TRBV5-1 . TGCGCCAGCAGCTTAACAGGTATCAACACTGAAGCTTTCTTT CASSLTGINTEAFF
TRBJ1-5 . TRBV7-6 . TGTGCCAGCAGCTTCTCTAGCAATCAGCCCCAGCATTTT CASSFSSNQPQHF
TRBJ1-5 . TRBV25-1 TRBD1 TGTGCCAGCTCAACAGGGGGGAATCAGCCCCAGCATTTT CASSTGGNQPQHF
TRBJ2-3 . TRBV9 . TGTGCCAGCAGCGTATTTGCGGGGAGCACAGATACGCAGTATTTT CASSVFAGSTDTQYF
TRBJ1-3 . TRBV6-1 . TGTGCCAGCAGTGAAGGAGGGTACGGAAACACCATATATTTT CASSEGGYGNTIYF